This T cell receptor (beta chain) stems from a study of blood T cell repertoires in COVID-19. This CDR3 is built from 14 residues. The J segment lost 4 bases and the V segment lost 7 bases, leaving 2 bases of the junction unmatched. Germline-derived CDR1 and CDR2 are MDHEN and SYDVKM. The repertoire was sequenced with immunoSEQ multiplex PCR; TCRdb's copy has only in-frame clones and lacks some. Among 130,000 or so clones listed, around four fifths were seen once. This chain connects TRBV28 to TRBJ1-6; 9 bases fit TRBD1. Specimen: peripheral blood. The receptor's source is a man aged 55 to 69 with active or convalescent COVID-19. CDR3 region: CASNDRGYNSPLHF. The CDR3 nucleotides read TGTGCCAGCAACGACAGGGGGTATAATTCACCCCTCCACTTT.